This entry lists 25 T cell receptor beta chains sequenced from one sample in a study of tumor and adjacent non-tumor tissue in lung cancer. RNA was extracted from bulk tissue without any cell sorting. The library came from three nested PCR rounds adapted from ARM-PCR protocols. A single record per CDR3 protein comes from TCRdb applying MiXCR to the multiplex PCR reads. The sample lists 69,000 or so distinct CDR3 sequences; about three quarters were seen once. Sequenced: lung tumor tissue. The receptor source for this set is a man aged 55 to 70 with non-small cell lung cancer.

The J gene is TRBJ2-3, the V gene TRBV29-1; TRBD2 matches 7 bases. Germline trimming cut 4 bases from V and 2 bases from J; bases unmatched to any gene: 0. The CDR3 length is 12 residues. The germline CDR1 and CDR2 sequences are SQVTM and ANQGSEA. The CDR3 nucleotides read TGCAGCGTTGGGGACTACACAGATACGCAGTATTTT. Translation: CSVGDYTDTQYF.

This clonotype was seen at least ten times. CDR3 region: CASSNDGGSPQHF. CDR3 nucleotides: TGTGCCAGCAGTAACGATGGGGGTTCGCCCCAGCATTTT. The chain couples TRBV12-3 or TRBV12-4 to TRBJ1-5; D might be TRBD1 (5 bases). With 5 bases removed from V and 9 bases from J, the gap between germline ends came to 14 bases. The CDR3 has 13 amino acids.

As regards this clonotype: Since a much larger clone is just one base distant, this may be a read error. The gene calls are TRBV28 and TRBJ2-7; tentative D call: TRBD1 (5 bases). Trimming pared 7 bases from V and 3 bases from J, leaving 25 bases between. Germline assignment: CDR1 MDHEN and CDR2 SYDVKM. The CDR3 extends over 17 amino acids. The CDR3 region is CASNSRSQGYSDYEQYF. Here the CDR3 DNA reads TGTGCCAGCAATTCTAGGTCGCAGGGATATTCAGACTACGAGCAGTACTTC.

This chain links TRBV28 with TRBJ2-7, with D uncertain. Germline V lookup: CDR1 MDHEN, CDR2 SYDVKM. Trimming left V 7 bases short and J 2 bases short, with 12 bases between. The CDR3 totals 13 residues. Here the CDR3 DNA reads TGTGCCAGCATCCTTGACGGTGCCTACGAGCAGTACTTC. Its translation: CASILDGAYEQYF. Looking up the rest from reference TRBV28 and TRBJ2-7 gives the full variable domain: DVKVTQSSRYLVKRTGEKVFLECVQDMDHENMFWYRQDPGLGLRLIYFSYDVKMKEKGDIPEGYSVSREKKERFSLILESASTNQTSMYLCASILDGAYEQYFGPGTRLTVT.

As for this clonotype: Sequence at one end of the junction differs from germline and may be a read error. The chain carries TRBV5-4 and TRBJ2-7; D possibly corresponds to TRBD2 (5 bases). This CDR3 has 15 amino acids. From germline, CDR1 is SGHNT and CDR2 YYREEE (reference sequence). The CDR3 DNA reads TGTGCCAGTAGCTTAGCGAGGGTGGGATCCTACGAGCAGCACTTC. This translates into CASSLARVGSYEQHF.

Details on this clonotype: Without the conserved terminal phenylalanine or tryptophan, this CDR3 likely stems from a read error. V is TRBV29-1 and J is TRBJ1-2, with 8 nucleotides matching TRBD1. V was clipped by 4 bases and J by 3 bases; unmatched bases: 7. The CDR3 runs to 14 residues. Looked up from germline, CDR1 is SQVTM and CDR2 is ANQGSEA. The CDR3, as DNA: TGCAGCGTTGCCCCAGGGGGCTCTTACTATGGCTACACCTTA. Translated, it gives CSVAPGGSYYGYTL.

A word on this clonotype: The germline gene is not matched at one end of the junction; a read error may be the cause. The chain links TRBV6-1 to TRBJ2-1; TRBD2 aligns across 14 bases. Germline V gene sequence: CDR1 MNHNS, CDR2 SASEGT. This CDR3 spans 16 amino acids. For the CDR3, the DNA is TGTGCCAACAGTGAAGAGGGACTAGCGGGAGAGGACGAGCAGTTCTTC. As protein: CANSEEGLAGEDEQFF.

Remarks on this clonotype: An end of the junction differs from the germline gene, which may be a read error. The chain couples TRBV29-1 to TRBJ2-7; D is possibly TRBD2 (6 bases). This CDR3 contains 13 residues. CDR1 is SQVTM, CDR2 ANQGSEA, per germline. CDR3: CSVVRDASYEHYF. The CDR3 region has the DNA TGCAGCGTTGTGCGGGACGCCTCCTACGAGCACTACTTC.

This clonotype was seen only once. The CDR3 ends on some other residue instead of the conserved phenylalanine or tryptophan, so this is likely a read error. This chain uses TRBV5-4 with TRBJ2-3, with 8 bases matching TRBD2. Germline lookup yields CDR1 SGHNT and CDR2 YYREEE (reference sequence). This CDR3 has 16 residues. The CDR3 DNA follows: TGTGCAAGCAGCCTTATCGAGCGGGAGCCGGGAGATACGCAGTATTTG. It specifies CASSLIEREPGDTQYL.

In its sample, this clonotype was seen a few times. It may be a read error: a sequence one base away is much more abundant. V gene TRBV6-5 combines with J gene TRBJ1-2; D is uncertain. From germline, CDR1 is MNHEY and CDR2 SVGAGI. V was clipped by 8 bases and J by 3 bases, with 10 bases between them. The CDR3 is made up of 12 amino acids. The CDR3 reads CASYRWDYGYTF. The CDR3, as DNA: TGTGCCAGCTATCGATGGGACTATGGCTACACCTTC.

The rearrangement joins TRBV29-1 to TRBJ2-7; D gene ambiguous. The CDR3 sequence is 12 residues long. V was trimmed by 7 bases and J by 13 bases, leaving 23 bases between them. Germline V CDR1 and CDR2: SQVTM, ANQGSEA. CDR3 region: CSGGDTSYWQYF. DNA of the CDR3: TGCAGCGGTGGAGATACCTCCTACTGGCAATACTTC.

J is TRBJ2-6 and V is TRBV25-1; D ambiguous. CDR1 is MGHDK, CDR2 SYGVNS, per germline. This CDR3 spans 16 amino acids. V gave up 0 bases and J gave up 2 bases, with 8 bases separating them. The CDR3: CASSEYIFPGANVLTF. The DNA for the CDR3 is TGTGCCAGCAGTGAATATATCTTCCCTGGGGCCAACGTCCTGACTTTC.

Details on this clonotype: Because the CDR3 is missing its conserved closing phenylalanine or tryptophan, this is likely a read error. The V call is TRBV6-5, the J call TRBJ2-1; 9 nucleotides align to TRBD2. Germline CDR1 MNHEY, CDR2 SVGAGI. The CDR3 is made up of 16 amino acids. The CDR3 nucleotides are TGTGCAAGCAGTTATTTGACTAGCGGAGGGAACAATGAGCAGTTCCTC. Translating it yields CASSYLTSGGNNEQFL.

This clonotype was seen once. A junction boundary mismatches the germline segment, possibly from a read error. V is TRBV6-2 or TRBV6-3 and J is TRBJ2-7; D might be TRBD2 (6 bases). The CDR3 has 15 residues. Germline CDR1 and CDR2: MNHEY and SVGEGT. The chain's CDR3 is CAGSTDDGLLREQYF. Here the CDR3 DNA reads TGTGCCGGCAGCACTGATGACGGACTACTGCGCGAGCAGTACTTC.

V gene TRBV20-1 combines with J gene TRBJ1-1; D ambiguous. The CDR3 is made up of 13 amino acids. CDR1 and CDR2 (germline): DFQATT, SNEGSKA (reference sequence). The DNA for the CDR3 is TGCAATGCCCTGCGGGGTGGGTTTGGCGGAGCATTCTTT. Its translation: CNALRGGFGGAFF.

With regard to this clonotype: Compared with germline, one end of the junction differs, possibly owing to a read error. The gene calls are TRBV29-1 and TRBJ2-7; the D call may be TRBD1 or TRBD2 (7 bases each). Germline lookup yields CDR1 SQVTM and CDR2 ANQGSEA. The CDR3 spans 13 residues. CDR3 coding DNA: TGCGGCGTTGCCAGGGGGAGGGGGTACGAACAGTACTTC. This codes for CGVARGRGYEQYF.

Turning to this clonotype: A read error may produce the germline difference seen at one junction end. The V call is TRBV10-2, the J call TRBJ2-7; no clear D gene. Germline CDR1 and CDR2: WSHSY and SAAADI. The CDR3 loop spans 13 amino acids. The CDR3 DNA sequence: TGCGCCAGCAGTACCGGCGGAACCTACGAGCAGTACTTT. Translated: CASSTGGTYEQYF.

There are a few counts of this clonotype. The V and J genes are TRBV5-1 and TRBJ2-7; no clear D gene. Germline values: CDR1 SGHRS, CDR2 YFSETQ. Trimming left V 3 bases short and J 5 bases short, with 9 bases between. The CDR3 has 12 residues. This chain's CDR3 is CASSSNTNEQYF. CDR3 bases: TGCGCCAGCAGCTCCAACACGAACGAGCAGTACTTC.

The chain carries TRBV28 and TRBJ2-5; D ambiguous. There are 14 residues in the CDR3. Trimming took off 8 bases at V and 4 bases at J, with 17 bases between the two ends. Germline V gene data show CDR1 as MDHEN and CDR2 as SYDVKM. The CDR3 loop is CASESLSSGETQYF. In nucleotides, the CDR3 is TGTGCCAGCGAGTCCCTCTCGTCGGGAGAGACCCAGTACTTC.

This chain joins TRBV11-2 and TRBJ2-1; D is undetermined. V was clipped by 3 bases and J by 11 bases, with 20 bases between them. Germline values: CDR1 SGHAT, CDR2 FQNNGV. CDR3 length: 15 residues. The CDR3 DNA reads TGTGCCAGCAGCTTTTCCGACTTTAGCTCTAATAAGCAGTTCTTC. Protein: CASSFSDFSSNKQFF. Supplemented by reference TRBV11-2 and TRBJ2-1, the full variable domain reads EAGVAQSPRYKIIEKRQSVAFWCNPISGHATLYWYQQILGQGPKLLIQFQNNGVVDDSQLPKDRFSAERLKGVDSTLKIQPAKLEDSAVYLCASSFSDFSSNKQFFGPGTRLTVL.

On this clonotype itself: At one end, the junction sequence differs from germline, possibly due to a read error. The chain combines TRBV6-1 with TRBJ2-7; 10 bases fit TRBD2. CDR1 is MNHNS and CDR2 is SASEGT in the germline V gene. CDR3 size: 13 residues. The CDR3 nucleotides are TGTGCCACCACTACTAGCGGGAACTACGAGCGGTACTTC. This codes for CATTTSGNYERYF.

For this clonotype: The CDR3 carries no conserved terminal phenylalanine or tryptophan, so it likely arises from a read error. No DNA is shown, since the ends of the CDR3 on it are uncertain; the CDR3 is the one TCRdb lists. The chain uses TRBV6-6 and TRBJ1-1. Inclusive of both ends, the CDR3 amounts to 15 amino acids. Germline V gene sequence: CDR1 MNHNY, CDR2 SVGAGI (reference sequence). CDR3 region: CASRLEKLMNTEVFY.

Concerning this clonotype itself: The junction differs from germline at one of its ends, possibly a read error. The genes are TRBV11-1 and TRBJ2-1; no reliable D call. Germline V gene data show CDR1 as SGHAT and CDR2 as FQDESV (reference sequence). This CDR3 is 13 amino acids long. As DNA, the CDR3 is TGTGCTAGCAGCGAAGGTTACGGCAATGAGCAGTCCTTC. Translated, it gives CASSEGYGNEQSF.

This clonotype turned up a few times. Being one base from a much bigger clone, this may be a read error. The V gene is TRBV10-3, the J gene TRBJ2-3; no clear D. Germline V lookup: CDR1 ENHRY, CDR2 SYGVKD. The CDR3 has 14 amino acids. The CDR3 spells CTISGKGFTDTQYF. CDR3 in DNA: TGTACCATCAGTGGGAAGGGTTTCACAGATACGCAGTATTTT.

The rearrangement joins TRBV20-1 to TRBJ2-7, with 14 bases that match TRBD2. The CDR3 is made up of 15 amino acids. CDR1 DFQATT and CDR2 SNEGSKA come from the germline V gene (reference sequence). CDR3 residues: CTDRKGLAGGREQYF. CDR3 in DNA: TGCACTGATAGAAAAGGACTAGCGGGAGGACGAGAACAGTACTTC.